The rows below give T cell receptor beta chains drawn from one sample of a study of patients and donors after allogeneic stem cell transplantation. TCRdb independently ran MiXCR on the RT-PCR reads; one entry per CDR3 protein. Counted here are roughly 140,000 distinct CDR3 sequences, approximately 35% occurring once; the ten biggest clones make up 50% to 65%. Sample: blood, either unsorted or a sorted T cell fraction (not recorded which). These receptor sequences come from a human donor who was either an allogeneic HSCT recipient or a stem cell or donor lymphocyte infusion donor (not recorded which). It is not recorded whose cells these are; they may come from a transplant donor. Each CDR3 is given with its conserved first and last residue. Fields, in order: D gene, J gene, clone size, V gene, CDR3 protein, CDR3 DNA. The D gene is left open where the match is weak. Clone size appears in some rows only: once, few, many, or a class for an expanded clone.

.,TRBJ1-2,.,TRBV7-2,CASTRIRAVNYGYTF,TGTGCCAGCACTAGGATACGGGCTGTGAACTATGGCTACACCTTC
.,TRBJ1-1,.,TRBV28,CASSPSGLRLEAFF,TGTGCCAGCAGCCCCTCAGGGTTAAGGCTCGAAGCTTTCTTT
.,TRBJ1-1,few,TRBV9,CASSVEGYTEAFF,TGTGCCAGCAGCGTAGAAGGGTACACTGAAGCTTTCTTT
.,TRBJ1-1,many,TRBV25-1,CASSMGSGTEAFF,TGTGCCAGCAGTATGGGGAGTGGCACTGAAGCTTTCTTT
.,TRBJ1-1,.,TRBV18,CASSREDAFF,TGTGCCAGCTCACGCGAGGATGCTTTCTTT
.,TRBJ1-3,few,TRBV6-5,CASSPGWTRNTIYF,TGTGCCAGCAGCCCCGGGTGGACCCGAAACACCATATATTTT
.,TRBJ2-1,.,TRBV6-5,CASRPSGEEQFF,TGTGCCAGCAGGCCGTCGGGAGAAGAGCAGTTCTTC
.,TRBJ2-3,.,TRBV6-5,CASSYRALRYF,TGTGCCAGCAGTTACAGGGCTTTGAGGTATTTT
.,TRBJ2-5,.,TRBV29-1,CSAPIRDGETQYF,TGCAGCGCTCCCATAAGGGACGGGGAGACCCAGTACTTC
.,TRBJ2-5,.,TRBV6-6,CASTWKETQYF,TGTGCCAGCACCTGGAAGGAGACCCAGTACTTC
TRBD2,TRBJ2-2,.,TRBV6-5,CASSKAGGTSGGELFF,TGTGCCAGCAGTAAGGCGGGGGGGACCTCAGGCGGGGAGCTGTTTTTT
.,TRBJ2-7,few,TRBV27,CASPILPSSYEQYF,TGTGCCAGCCCTATCCTCCCAAGCTCCTACGAGCAGTACTTC
.,TRBJ1-5,.,TRBV7-2,CASSLAGPGIEPQHF,TGTGCCAGCAGCTTAGCGGGACCGGGAATCGAGCCCCAGCATTTT
.,TRBJ1-6,.,TRBV12-3/TRBV12-4,CASSLAGTPGSSPLHF,TGTGCCAGCAGTCTCGCCGGGACCCCCGGGAGTTCACCCCTCCACTTT
TRBD2,TRBJ2-2,.,TRBV9,CASSVTSGAGELFF,TGTGCCAGCAGCGTAACTAGCGGGGCCGGGGAGCTGTTTTTT
TRBD1,TRBJ1-4,few,TRBV5-1,CASSLGQGREKLFF,TGCGCCAGCAGCTTGGGACAGGGAAGGGAAAAACTGTTTTTT
TRBD2,TRBJ2-5,.,TRBV11-2,CASSLGWGLAESAQYF,TGTGCCAGCAGCTTAGGGTGGGGACTAGCAGAATCGGCCCAGTACTTC
.,TRBJ2-3,.,TRBV24-1,CATSDFKDTQYF,TGTGCCACCAGTGATTTCAAGGATACGCAGTATTTT
.,TRBJ2-7,.,TRBV6-5,CASRPLVEPIYEQYF,TGTGCCAGCAGACCCCTGGTAGAACCAATTTACGAGCAGTACTTC
TRBD1,TRBJ1-1,few,TRBV4-2,CASRHRGPEAFF,TGTGCCAGCAGGCACAGGGGCCCCGAAGCTTTCTTT
TRBD1,TRBJ1-2,.,TRBV6-2/TRBV6-3,CASSYRDREWNGYTF,TGTGCCAGCAGTTACCGGGACAGGGAGTGGAATGGCTACACCTTC
TRBD1,TRBJ1-1,many,TRBV5-1,CASSLDPGGTEAFF,TGCGCCAGCAGCTTGGATCCAGGGGGGACTGAAGCTTTCTTT
.,TRBJ2-3,few,TRBV29-1,CSVADGARTDTQYF,TGCAGCGTTGCGGACGGGGCCCGCACAGATACGCAGTATTTT
.,TRBJ2-2,few,TRBV6-1,CASTWRDLTTGELFF,TGTGCCAGCACGTGGAGGGACCTTACTACCGGGGAGCTGTTTTTT
.,TRBJ2-5,few,TRBV25-1,CASSEYGKETQYF,TGTGCCAGCAGTGAATACGGGAAAGAGACCCAGTACTTC
.,TRBJ2-1,.,TRBV7-3,CASSLRRTNNEQFF,TGTGCCAGCAGCTTACGGCGGACTAACAATGAGCAGTTCTTC